A selection of T cell receptor beta chains follows, all from one sample in a study of neoadjuvant anti-PD-1 for oral cavity cancer. Data came from immunoSEQ multiplex PCR; TCRdb stores just in-frame clones and leaves some out. The sample has 30,000 to 35,000 clones; roughly 89% are singletons. This material consisted of PBMCs, taken before nivolumab (anti-PD-1) treatment. All receptors derive from a person aged 35-80 years with oral cavity squamous cell carcinoma. CDR3s leave out the opening cysteine and the closing phenylalanine or tryptophan. Only part of the rows carry a size: once, few, many, or a class if the clone is expanded.

size | V | CDR3
- | TRBV7-8 | ASSLSGDYEQY
- | TRBV2 | ASSEAGFRTTEAF
once | TRBV9 | ASSPQGTEAF
few | TRBV6-1 | AAGQQGAIQPQH
- | TRBV5-1 | ASSLDAPGPYEQY
- | TRBV6-1 | ASRNTGGAEGYT
few | TRBV19 | ASSTPPRPYT
- | TRBV11-2 | ASSLTGLVTGELF
few | TRBV11-2 | ASTRGLDYGYT
- | TRBV9 | ASSYPPSTDTQY
- | TRBV28 | ASSRKSTGEETQY
- | TRBV19 | ASGQGLGDEQY
- | TRBV7-2 | ASSLARDNGYT
- | TRBV19 | ASSLPGINSPLH
- | TRBV5-6 | ASSRDGTKGQPQH
- | TRBV4-3 | ASSQESSSGANVLT
- | TRBV4-3 | ASSQEQGFNSPLH
few | TRBV6-5 | ASSIQGGGGNTIY
- | TRBV6-1 | ASSVGQINQPQH
- | TRBV5-8 | ASSSARGNTEAF
- | TRBV15 | ATSRDLPYEQY
- | TRBV7-2 | ASSTGTGGVGSPLH
- | TRBV6-6 | ASSSTGPQETQY
few | TRBV19 | ASSIRGLAGGSETQY
- | TRBV7-3 | ASRAGAPTDTQY
- | TRBV29-1 | SVGASGAGDTQY
- | TRBV6-4 | ASSDRTQGRNTEAF
once | TRBV7-8 | ASSSQVPSSGANVLT
once | TRBV27 | ASSLALGGTDTQY
- | TRBV7-9 | ASSPAEGAMNTEAF
- | TRBV5-1 | ASSSIGISGNTIY
- | TRBV7-9 | ASSPDQLLTGAF
- | TRBV5-1 | ASSLEGGSGNTIY
- | TRBV4-1 | ASSPFPRDRGYDTQY
- | TRBV7-2 | ASSLEVISTQEQF
- | TRBV19 | ASGGGEAF
- | TRBV27 | ASSLSQGEAF
- | TRBV7-9 | ASSLGANTEAF
- | TRBV4-3 | ASSQGRDTIY
- | TRBV7-8 | ASSARTLPTGELF
- | TRBV7-9 | ASSPVTPEFSYEQY
- | TRBV7-2 | ASSPRVGKLF
- | TRBV13 | ASSRRGGELSYEQY
- | TRBV5-6 | ASSNPIFVSGELQETQY
- | TRBV2 | ASSDGPPHNVLT
- | TRBV7-8 | ASSLTSGGAAGELF
- | TRBV10-3 | AITNQAKQTSEAF
few | TRBV5-5 | ASSLGQGFGYT
- | TRBV6-1 | ASSLAGGFQETQY
- | TRBV7-8 | ASSLVGGFGPQH
- | TRBV30 | AWISQLGSPLH
- | TRBV9 | ASSVDSGTGSGGYT
- | TRBV10-3 | AIRLGGQGGGYT